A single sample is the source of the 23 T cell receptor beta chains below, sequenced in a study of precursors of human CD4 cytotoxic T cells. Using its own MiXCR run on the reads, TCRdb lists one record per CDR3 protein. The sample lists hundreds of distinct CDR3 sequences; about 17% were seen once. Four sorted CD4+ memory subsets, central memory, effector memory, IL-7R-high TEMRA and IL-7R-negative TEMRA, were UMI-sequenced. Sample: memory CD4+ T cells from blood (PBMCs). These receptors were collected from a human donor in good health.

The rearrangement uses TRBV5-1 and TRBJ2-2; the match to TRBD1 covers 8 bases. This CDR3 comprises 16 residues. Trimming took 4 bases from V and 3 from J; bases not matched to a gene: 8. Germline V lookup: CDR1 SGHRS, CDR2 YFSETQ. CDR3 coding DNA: TGCGCCAGCAGCCCGACGTACAGGGGGGACACCGGGGAGCTGTTTTTT. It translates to CASSPTYRGDTGELFF.

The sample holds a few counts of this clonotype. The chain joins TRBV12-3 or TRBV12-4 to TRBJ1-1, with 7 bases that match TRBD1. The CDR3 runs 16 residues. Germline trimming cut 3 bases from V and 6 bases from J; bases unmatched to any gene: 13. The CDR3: CASSFGRGLPGAEAFF. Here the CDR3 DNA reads TGTGCCAGCAGTTTCGGTAGGGGGCTACCCGGGGCTGAAGCTTTCTTT.

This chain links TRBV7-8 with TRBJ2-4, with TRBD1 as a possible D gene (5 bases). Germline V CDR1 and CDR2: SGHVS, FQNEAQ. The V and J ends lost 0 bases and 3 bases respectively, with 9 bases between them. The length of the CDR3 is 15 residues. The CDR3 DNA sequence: TGTGCCAGCAGCTTAGCAGGGGCATACAAAAACATTCAGTACTTC. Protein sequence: CASSLAGAYKNIQYF.

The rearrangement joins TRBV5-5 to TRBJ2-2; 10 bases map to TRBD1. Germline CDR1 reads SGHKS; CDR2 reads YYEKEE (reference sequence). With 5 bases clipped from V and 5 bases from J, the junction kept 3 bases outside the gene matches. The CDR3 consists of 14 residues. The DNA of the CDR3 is TGTGCCAGCAGACCGGGACAGGGGACCGGGGAGCTGTTTTTT. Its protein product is CASRPGQGTGELFF.

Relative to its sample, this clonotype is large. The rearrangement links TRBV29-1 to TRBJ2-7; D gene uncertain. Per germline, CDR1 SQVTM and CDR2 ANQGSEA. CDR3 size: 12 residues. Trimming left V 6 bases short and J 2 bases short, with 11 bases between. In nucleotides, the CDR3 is TGCAGCGTCACCGAGAAAACCTACGAGCAGTACTTC. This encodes CSVTEKTYEQYF.

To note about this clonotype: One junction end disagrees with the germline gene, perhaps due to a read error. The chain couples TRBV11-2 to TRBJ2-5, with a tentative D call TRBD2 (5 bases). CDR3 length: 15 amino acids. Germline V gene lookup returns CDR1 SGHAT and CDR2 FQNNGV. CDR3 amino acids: CANSLDGGHQETQYF. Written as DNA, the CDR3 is TGTGCCAACAGCTTAGACGGAGGCCACCAAGAGACCCAGTACTTC.

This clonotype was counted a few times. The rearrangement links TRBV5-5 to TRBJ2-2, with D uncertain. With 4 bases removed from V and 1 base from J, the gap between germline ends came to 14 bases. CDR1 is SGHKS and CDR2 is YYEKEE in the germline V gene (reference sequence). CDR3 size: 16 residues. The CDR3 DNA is TGTGCCAGCAGCCCCCAGGCCTTCTTGAACACCGGGGAGCTGTTTTTT. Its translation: CASSPQAFLNTGELFF.

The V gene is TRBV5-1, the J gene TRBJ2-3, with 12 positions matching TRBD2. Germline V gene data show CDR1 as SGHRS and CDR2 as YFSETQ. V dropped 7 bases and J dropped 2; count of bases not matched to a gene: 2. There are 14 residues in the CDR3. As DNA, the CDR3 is TGCGCCAGCGGACTAGCGGGACCCACAGATACGCAGTATTTT. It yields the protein CASGLAGPTDTQYF.

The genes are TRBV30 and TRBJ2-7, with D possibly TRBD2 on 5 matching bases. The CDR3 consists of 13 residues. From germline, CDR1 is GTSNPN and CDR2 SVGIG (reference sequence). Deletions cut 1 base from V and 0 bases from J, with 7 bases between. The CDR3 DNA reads TGTGCCTGGAGTGACGGGATCTCCTACGAGCAGTACTTC. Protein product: CAWSDGISYEQYF.

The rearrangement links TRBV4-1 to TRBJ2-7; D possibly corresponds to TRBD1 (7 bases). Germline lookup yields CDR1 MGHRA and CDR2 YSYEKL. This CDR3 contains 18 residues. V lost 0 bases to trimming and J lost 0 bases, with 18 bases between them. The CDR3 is CASSQDGGGAGGSYEQYF. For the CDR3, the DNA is TGCGCCAGCAGCCAAGATGGTGGCGGGGCAGGGGGCTCCTACGAGCAGTACTTC.

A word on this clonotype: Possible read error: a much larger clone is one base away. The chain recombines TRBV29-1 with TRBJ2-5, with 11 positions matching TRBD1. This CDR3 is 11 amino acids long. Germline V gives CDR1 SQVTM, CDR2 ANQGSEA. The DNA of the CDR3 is TGCAGCGTTGGGGACAGGGGGACCCAGCACTTC. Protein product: CSVGDRGTQHF.

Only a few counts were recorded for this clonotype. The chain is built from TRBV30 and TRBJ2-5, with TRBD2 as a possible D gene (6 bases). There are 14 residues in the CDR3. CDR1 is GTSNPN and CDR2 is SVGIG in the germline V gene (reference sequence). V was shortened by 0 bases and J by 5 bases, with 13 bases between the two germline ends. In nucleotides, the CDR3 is TGTGCCTGGAGTGTACGCGGGGCTGGGGAGACCCAGTACTTC. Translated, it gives CAWSVRGAGETQYF.

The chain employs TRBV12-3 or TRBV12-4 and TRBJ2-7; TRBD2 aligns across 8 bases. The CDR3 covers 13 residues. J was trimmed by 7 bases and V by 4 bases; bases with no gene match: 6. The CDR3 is CASSSGTSEEQYF. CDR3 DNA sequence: TGTGCCAGCAGTTCCGGGACTAGTGAGGAGCAGTACTTC.

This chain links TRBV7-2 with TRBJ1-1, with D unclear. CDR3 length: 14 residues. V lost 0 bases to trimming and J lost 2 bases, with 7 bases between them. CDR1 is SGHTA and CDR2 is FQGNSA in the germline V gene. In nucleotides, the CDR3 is TGTGCCAGCAGCTTAGCCAGTACTAACACTGAAGCTTTCTTT. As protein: CASSLASTNTEAFF.

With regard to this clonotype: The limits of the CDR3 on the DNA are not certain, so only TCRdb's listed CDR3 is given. The CDR3: CASSAQLGVKNCFF. The genes are TRBV9 and TRBJ1-4; no check of the table's D call, TRBD1, against the DNA was made. The CDR3 spans 14 residues, counting both ends. Germline V gives CDR1 SGDLS, CDR2 YYNGEE.

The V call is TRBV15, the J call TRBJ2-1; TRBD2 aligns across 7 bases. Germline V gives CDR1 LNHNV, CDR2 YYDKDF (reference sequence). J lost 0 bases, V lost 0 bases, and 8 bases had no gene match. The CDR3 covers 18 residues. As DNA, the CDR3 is TGTGCCACCAGCAGAGAGACCCTGACTAGCACCTCCTACAATGAGCAGTTCTTC. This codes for CATSRETLTSTSYNEQFF.

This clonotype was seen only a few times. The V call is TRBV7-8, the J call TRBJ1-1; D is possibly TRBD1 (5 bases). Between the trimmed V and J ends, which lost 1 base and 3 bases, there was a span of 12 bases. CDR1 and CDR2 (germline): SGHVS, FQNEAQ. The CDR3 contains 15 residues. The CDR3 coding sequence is TGTGCCAGCAGCTTAGGGAGGGGAGGGTACACTGAAGCTTTCTTT. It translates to CASSLGRGGYTEAFF.

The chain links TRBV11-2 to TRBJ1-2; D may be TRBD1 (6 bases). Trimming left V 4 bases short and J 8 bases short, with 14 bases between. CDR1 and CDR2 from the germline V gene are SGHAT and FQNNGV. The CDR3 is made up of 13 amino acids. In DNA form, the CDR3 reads TGTGCCAGCAGCTCCAACAGGGAGCGAGGCTACACCTTC. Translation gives CASSSNRERGYTF.

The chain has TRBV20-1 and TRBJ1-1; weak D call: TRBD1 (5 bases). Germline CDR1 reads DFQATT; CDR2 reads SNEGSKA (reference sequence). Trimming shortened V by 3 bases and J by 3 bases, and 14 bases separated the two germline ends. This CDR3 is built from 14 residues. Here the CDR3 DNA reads TGCAGTGCTAGTCCCCCAGGGCGCGACACTGAAGCTTTCTTT. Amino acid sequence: CSASPPGRDTEAFF.

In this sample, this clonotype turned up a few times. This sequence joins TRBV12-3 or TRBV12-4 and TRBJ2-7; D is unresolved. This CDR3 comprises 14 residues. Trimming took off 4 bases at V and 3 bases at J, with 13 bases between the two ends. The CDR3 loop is CASSYGSRNYEQYF. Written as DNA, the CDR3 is TGTGCCAGCAGTTATGGGTCCAGAAACTACGAGCAGTACTTC.

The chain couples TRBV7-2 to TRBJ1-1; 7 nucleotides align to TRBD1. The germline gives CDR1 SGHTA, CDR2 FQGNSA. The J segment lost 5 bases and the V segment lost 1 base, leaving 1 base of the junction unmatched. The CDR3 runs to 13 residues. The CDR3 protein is CASSLVGQTEAFF. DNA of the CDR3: TGTGCCAGCAGCTTAGTGGGACAGACTGAAGCTTTCTTT.

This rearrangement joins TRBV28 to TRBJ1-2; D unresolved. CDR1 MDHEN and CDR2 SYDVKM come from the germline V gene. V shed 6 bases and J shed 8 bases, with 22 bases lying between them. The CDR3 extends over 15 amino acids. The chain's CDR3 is CASSLLGITMRGYTF. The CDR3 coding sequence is TGTGCCAGCAGCTTGTTGGGTATAACCATGAGAGGCTACACCTTC.

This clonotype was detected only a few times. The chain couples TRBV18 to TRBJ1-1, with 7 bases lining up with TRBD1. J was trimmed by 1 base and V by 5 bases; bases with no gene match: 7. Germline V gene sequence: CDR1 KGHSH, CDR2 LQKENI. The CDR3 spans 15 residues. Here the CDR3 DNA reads TGTGCCAGCTCAGGGGGACAGATGAGGAACACTGAAGCTTTCTTT. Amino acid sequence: CASSGGQMRNTEAFF.